Listed here are 21 T cell receptor beta chains from one sample, sequenced in a study of Ad26.COV2.S vaccination and SARS-CoV-2 variants. Profiling relied on immunoSEQ multiplex PCR, and the TCRdb table lists in-frame clones only, not all of them. The repertoire holds over 400,000 clones, roughly 88% seen once, with about 4.4% in the top ten. The treatment: 19 received Ad26.COV2.S at low or high dose, single or two shots; 5 received placebo; per-sample allocation not given. On day 63 after the first injection, vaccine and placebo recipients gave samples. Sequences were derived from peripheral blood, sampled in a trial of Ad26.COV2.S vaccine versus placebo. The receptors shown here come from a person between 18 and 59 years old who received the Ad26.COV2.S COVID-19 vaccine or a placebo.

CDR3 DNA sequence: TGTGCCAGCTCACCAAACAAGGGGTCCTACGAGCAGTACTTC. This sequence encodes CASSPNKGSYEQYF. The chain uses TRBV18 and TRBJ2-7; the D gene is possibly TRBD1 (5 bases). This CDR3 contains 14 residues. Germline assignment: CDR1 KGHSH and CDR2 LQKENI. The V end was cut by 2 bases, the J end by 1 base, with 9 bases between.

The chain couples TRBV6-2 or TRBV6-3 to TRBJ1-1, with D possibly being TRBD1 (6 bases). Trimming pared 5 bases from V and 0 bases from J, leaving 22 bases between. The CDR3 length is 18 residues. Germline-derived CDR1 and CDR2 are MNHEY and SVGEGT. DNA for the CDR3: TGTGCCAGCAGTAGGGGGGCGACAGAAGTAGCGGTGAACACTGAAGCTTTCTTT. Translation: CASSRGATEVAVNTEAFF.

V usage is TRBV5-6 and J usage is TRBJ2-1; D might be TRBD2 (5 bases). Trimming shortened V by 1 base and J by 4 bases, and 15 bases separated the two germline ends. Germline lookup yields CDR1 SGHDT and CDR2 YYEEEE. The CDR3 loop spans 16 amino acids. CDR3 loop: CASSLQPDLKYNEQFF. CDR3 coding DNA: TGTGCCAGCAGCTTGCAACCGGACTTGAAATACAATGAGCAGTTCTTC. Full variable domain (missing parts from reference TRBV5-6 and TRBJ2-1): DAGVTQSPTHLIKTRGQQVTLRCSPKSGHDTVSWYQQALGQGPQFIFQYYEEEERQRGNFPDRFSGHQFPNYSSELNVNALLLGDSALYLCASSLQPDLKYNEQFFGPGTRLTVL.

This rearrangement joins TRBV6-1 to TRBJ2-1, with 10 bases that match TRBD2. The CDR3 extends over 17 amino acids. The germline V gene encodes CDR1 MNHNS and CDR2 SASEGT. The V gene end was trimmed by 0 bases and the J gene end by 7 bases; junction bases not matched to a gene: 9. CDR3 coding DNA: TGTGCCAGCAGTGAAGCGCACAGCGGGAGGGCCGAGAATGAGCAGTTCTTC. This gives the protein CASSEAHSGRAENEQFF.

The DNA for the CDR3 is TGTGCCAGCATCCGTCGCACCCGGACCCACGAGCAGTACTTC. This gives the protein CASIRRTRTHEQYF. The chain joins TRBV2 to TRBJ2-7; D call uncertain. The CDR3 spans 14 residues. V was cut by 7 bases and J by 5 bases, with 18 bases left in between. Germline values: CDR1 SNHLY, CDR2 FYNNEI.

The CDR3 DNA sequence: TGCAGCGTTGCAAGGCGAAACACCATATATTTT. This codes for CSVARRNTIYF. The genes are TRBV29-1 and TRBJ1-3; D gene ambiguous. From germline, CDR1 is SQVTM and CDR2 ANQGSEA. V dropped 4 bases and J dropped 5 bases, with 6 bases sitting between them. This CDR3 contains 11 residues.

The chain joins TRBV6-5 to TRBJ1-4, with TRBD1 matching over 9 bases. The germline V gene has CDR1 MNHEY and CDR2 SVGAGI. This CDR3 spans 15 amino acids. With V trimmed by 2 bases and J by 4 bases, 2 bases remained unmatched. CDR3: CASSYRGQGNEKLFF. Here the CDR3 DNA reads TGTGCCAGCAGTTACCGGGGACAGGGTAATGAAAAACTGTTTTTT.

In this sample, this clone turned up once. This chain connects TRBV15 to TRBJ2-2; D may be TRBD1 (5 bases). Germline CDR1 and CDR2: LNHNV and YYDKDF (reference sequence). This CDR3 region has 15 residues. Trimming took off 0 bases at V and 8 bases at J, with 13 bases between the two ends. The CDR3 coding sequence is TGTGCCACCAGCAGAGACGGCAGGGTAATAGGGGAGCTGTTTTTT. The encoded protein is CATSRDGRVIGELFF. Based on the CDR3 plus reference TRBV15 and TRBJ2-2, the full variable domain is DAMVIQNPRYQVTQFGKPVTLSCSQTLNHNVMYWYQQKSSQAPKLLFHYYDKDFNNEADTPDNFQSRRPNTSFCFLDIRSPGLGDTAMYLCATSRDGRVIGELFFGEGSRLTVL.

The chain couples TRBV5-4 to TRBJ2-1; 10 nucleotides line up with TRBD2. The CDR3 has 15 amino acids. Trimming removed 4 bases from V and 4 bases from J; junction bases left unmatched: 5. From germline, CDR1 is SGHNT and CDR2 YYREEE (reference sequence). The CDR3 protein is CASSRSGRSYNEQFF. The CDR3 region has the DNA TGTGCCAGCAGCCGTAGCGGGAGGAGTTACAATGAGCAGTTCTTC.

This chain joins TRBV7-2 and TRBJ2-1; 9 nucleotides line up with TRBD2. With 5 bases clipped from V and 8 bases from J, the junction kept 10 bases outside the gene matches. The CDR3 length is 15 residues. CDR1 SGHTA and CDR2 FQGNSA come from the germline V gene. The CDR3 spells CASSDSGRMSHEQFF. The CDR3 DNA sequence: TGTGCCAGCAGCGACAGCGGGAGGATGAGCCATGAGCAGTTCTTC.

The V gene is TRBV4-1, the J gene TRBJ2-3, with a tentative D call TRBD1 (5 bases). V gave up 1 base and J gave up 4 bases, with 15 bases separating them. The CDR3 has 16 amino acids. Germline lookup yields CDR1 MGHRA and CDR2 YSYEKL. The CDR3 loop reads CASSQGSGMFADTQYF. The CDR3 nucleotides read TGCGCCAGCAGCCAAGGATCAGGGATGTTTGCAGATACGCAGTATTTT.

The V and J genes are TRBV5-1 and TRBJ2-2; D uncertain. The CDR3 is 13 residues long. Trimming cost V 0 bases and J 6 bases, with 6 bases left between them. Germline V lookup: CDR1 SGHRS, CDR2 YFSETQ. The CDR3 nucleotides are TGCGCCAGCAGCTTGGATACCCCCGGGGAGCTGTTTTTT. Translation: CASSLDTPGELFF.

The V call is TRBV9, the J call TRBJ2-2, with D possibly TRBD2 on 5 matching bases. CDR3 length: 15 residues. Germline loops: CDR1 SGDLS, CDR2 YYNGEE. Trimming removed 0 bases at V and 6 bases at J, with 12 bases between. Written as DNA, the CDR3 is TGTGCCAGCAGCGTAGGAGGGAGTAACGCCGGGGAGCTGTTTTTT. As protein: CASSVGGSNAGELFF. The variable domain in full, completed from reference TRBV9 and TRBJ2-2, reads DSGVTQTPKHLITATGQRVTLRCSPRSGDLSVYWYQQSLDQGLQFLIQYYNGEERAKGNILERFSAQQFPDLHSELNLSSLELGDSALYFCASSVGGSNAGELFFGEGSRLTVL.

This clone has only a few counts. The chain uses TRBV4-3 and TRBJ2-1; D may be TRBD1 or TRBD2 (6 bases each). Trimming took 0 bases from V and 0 from J, leaving 15 bases between them. Germline V gene lookup returns CDR1 LGHNA and CDR2 YSLEER. The CDR3 sequence is 18 residues long. Here the CDR3 DNA reads TGCGCCAGCAGCCAAGATTGGGGGGCCTCGAGCTCCTACAATGAGCAGTTCTTC. Its protein product is CASSQDWGASSSYNEQFF.

A single count supports this clone. The chain joins TRBV19 to TRBJ2-2; 8 bases align to TRBD1. Germline V gene sequence: CDR1 LNHDA, CDR2 SQIVND (reference sequence). CDR3 length: 15 residues. Trimming removed 5 bases from V and 3 bases from J; junction bases left unmatched: 5. DNA for the CDR3: TGTGCCAGTAGTCCTGGACAGGGATACACCGGGGAGCTGTTTTTT. Its translation is CASSPGQGYTGELFF.

A note on this clone: A much larger clone lies one base from this, so it may be a read error. Other nucleotide sequences in the sample specify the same CDR3. V and J are TRBV9 and TRBJ2-1; 7 bases are shared with TRBD2. CDR1 is SGDLS, CDR2 YYNGEE, per germline. J lost 0 bases, V lost 0 bases, and 0 bases had no gene match. The CDR3 contains 15 residues. The CDR3 protein is CASSVAGGSYNEQFF. The CDR3 nucleotides read TGTGCCAGCAGCGTAGCGGGAGGCTCCTACAATGAGCAGTTCTTC. Combining the CDR3 with reference TRBV9 and TRBJ2-1 gives the whole variable domain DSGVTQTPKHLITATGQRVTLRCSPRSGDLSVYWYQQSLDQGLQFLIQYYNGEERAKGNILERFSAQQFPDLHSELNLSSLELGDSALYFCASSVAGGSYNEQFFGPGTRLTVL.

This clone came up once. The genes are TRBV28 and TRBJ2-1; D not certain. The germline V gene encodes CDR1 MDHEN and CDR2 SYDVKM. The CDR3 has 13 residues. Trimming stripped 6 bases from V and 9 bases from J, with 15 bases between. CDR3 nucleotides: TGTGCCAGCAGCCCCCCCCGGAGTATTGAGCAGTTCTTC. Protein sequence: CASSPPRSIEQFF.

This sequence joins TRBV9 and TRBJ2-7; 9 bases map to TRBD1. Trimming removed 3 bases from V and 5 bases from J; junction bases left unmatched: 6. CDR1 and CDR2 (germline): SGDLS, YYNGEE. The CDR3 is 14 amino acids. DNA of the CDR3: TGTGCCAGCAGCGAGGGGACAGGGTGGGACGAGCAGTACTTC. This gives the protein CASSEGTGWDEQYF.

A remark on this clone: The sample contains more than one DNA sequence encoding this CDR3. The chain employs TRBV19 and TRBJ2-5; D not certain. CDR1 is LNHDA, CDR2 SQIVND, per germline (reference sequence). V lost 6 bases and J 1 base, leaving 6 bases between the germline ends. The length of the CDR3 is 12 residues. The CDR3 coding sequence is TGTGCCAGTAGCGCTTCCCAAGAGACCCAGTACTTC. Amino acids: CASSASQETQYF.

This clone showed up just once. This sequence joins TRBV28 and TRBJ2-2, with 10 bases fitting TRBD1. CDR3 length: 19 residues. Germline lookup yields CDR1 MDHEN and CDR2 SYDVKM. V trimming: 3 bases; J trimming: 7 bases; junction bases outside the gene matches: 17. The CDR3 region is CASSFLFPDRGAQGGELFF. CDR3 in DNA: TGTGCCAGCAGTTTCCTCTTTCCGGACAGGGGGGCGCAGGGCGGGGAGCTGTTTTTT.

The chain combines TRBV14 with TRBJ1-2; 11 bases are a match to TRBD1. J gave up 8 bases and V 3 bases, and 8 bases lay outside the gene matches. Germline values: CDR1 SGHDN, CDR2 FVKESK. The CDR3 sequence is 15 residues long. The CDR3 reads CASSHLRDRGYGYTF. In nucleotides, the CDR3 is TGTGCCAGCAGCCATCTGCGGGACAGGGGGTACGGCTACACCTTC.